The T cell receptor (beta chain) described here comes from a study of Graves' ophthalmopathy and Graves' hyperthyroidism. Study in general: Peripheral blood sampling preceded any treatment and occurred at initial diagnosis. Study-wide points: The authors also found most expanded thyroid clonotypes above 0.001 frequency in blood. Both an approximately 71% sensitivity and an approximately 72% specificity characterized the model's predictions of ophthalmopathy progression.

Additional autoimmune diseases, uncontrolled infections, pregnancy or lactation disqualified patients. This clonotype was recorded many times. Its cognate antigen is unknown. Trimming took off 1 base at V and 5 bases at J, with 9 bases between the two ends. The CDR3 sequence is 14 residues long. Looked up from germline, CDR1 is SGHTA and CDR2 is FQGNSA. RNA transcripts yielded amplified TCR beta CDR3 regions. After a first-round RT-PCR with HTBI primers, a second-round multiplex PCR was run. MiXCR, run by TCRdb on the multiplex PCR reads, gives a single entry per CDR3 protein. The profile covers 350,000 or so distinct CDR3 sequences, with roughly 15% appearing a single time and around an eighth taken by the ten largest.

The chain is built from TRBV7-2 and TRBJ1-5; a weak D match, TRBD1 (6 bases). The sample taken for sequencing was peripheral blood. This TCR was sampled from an adult man with Graves' ophthalmopathy. The CDR3 reads CASSLDHRDQPQHF. CDR3 in DNA: TGTGCCAGCAGCTTAGACCACAGGGATCAGCCCCAGCATTTT.